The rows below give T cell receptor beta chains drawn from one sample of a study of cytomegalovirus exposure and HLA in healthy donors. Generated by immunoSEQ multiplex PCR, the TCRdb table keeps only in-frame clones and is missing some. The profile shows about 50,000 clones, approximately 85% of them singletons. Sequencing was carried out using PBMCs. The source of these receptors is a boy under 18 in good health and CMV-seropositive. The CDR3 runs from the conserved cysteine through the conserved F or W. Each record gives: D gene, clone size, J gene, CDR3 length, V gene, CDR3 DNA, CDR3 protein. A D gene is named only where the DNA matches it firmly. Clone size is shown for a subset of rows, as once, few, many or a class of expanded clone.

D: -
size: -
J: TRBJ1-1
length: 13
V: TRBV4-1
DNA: TGCGCCAGCAGCCAGGGCAGCTCTTTCGGAGCTTTCTTT
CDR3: CASSQGSSFGAFF

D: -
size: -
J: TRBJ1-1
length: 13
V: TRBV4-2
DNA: TGTGCCAGCAGCCAAGATCTAGCCGTTGAAGCTTTCTTT
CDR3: CASSQDLAVEAFF

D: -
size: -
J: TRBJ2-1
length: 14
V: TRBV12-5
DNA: TGTGCTAGTGGTTTGGTACCCGGGGTAATTGAGCAGTTCTTC
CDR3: CASGLVPGVIEQFF

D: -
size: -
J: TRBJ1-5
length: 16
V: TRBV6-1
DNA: TGTGCCAGCCGTGCGGGGGGAAGCGGAAGCAATCAGCCCCAGCATTTT
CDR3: CASRAGGSGSNQPQHF

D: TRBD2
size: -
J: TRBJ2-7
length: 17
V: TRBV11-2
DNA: TGTGCCAGCAGCTTAGTAGCGGGGGCCCGGCACACCTACGAGCAGTACTTC
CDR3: CASSLVAGARHTYEQYF

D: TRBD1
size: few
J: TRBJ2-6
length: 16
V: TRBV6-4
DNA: TGTGCCAGCAGTGACTCGACAGGGTTCGGGGCCAACGTCCTGACTTTC
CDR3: CASSDSTGFGANVLTF

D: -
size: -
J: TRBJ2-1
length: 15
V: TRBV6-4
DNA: TGTGCCAGCAGTGAGGGGCCCCGCTCCTACAATGAGCAGTTCTTC
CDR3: CASSEGPRSYNEQFF

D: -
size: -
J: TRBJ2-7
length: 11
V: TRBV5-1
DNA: TGCGCCAGCAAGGGAGAGCACGAGCAGTACTTC
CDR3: CASKGEHEQYF

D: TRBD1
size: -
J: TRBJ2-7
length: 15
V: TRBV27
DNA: TGTGCCAGCAGGGACAGGGGGCGCGGCGACTACGAGCAGTACTTC
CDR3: CASRDRGRGDYEQYF

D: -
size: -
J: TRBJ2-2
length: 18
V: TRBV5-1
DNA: TGCGCCAGCAGCTTAGGCCAACTAATCTACGCGAACACCGGGGAGCTGTTTTTT
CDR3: CASSLGQLIYANTGELFF

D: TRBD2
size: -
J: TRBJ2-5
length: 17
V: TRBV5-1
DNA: TGCGCCAGCAGCTTGTCAACTAGCGGGGGGGCTGTAGAGACCCAGTACTTC
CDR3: CASSLSTSGGAVETQYF

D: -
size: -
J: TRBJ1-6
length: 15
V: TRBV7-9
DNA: TGTGCCAGCAGCCAAGATCACGTAAGCCAATCACCCCTCCACTTT
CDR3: CASSQDHVSQSPLHF

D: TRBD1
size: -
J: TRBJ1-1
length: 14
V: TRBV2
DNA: TGTGCCAGCAGAGTACAGGGGCGCGACACTGAAGCTTTCTTT
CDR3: CASRVQGRDTEAFF

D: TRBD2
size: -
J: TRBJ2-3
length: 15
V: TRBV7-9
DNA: TGTGCCAGCAGCCTCTCTAGCGGGGGGACAGATACGCAGTATTTT
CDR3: CASSLSSGGTDTQYF

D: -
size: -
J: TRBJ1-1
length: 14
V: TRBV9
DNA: TGTGCCAGCAGTTGGACAACTATGAACACTGAAGCTTTCTTT
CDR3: CASSWTTMNTEAFF

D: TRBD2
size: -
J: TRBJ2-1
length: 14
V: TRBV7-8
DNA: TGTGCCAGCAGTTGGACTAGCGGGGTTAGTGAGCAGTTCTTC
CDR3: CASSWTSGVSEQFF

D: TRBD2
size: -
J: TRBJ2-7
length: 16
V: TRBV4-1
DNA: TGCGCCAGCAGCCCGGATCCGGGACTAGAAGCCTACGAGCAGTACTTC
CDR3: CASSPDPGLEAYEQYF

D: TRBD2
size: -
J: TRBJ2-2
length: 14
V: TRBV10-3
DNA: TGTGCCATCGGACTAGCGGTCGCCACCGGGGAGCTGTTTTTT
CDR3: CAIGLAVATGELFF

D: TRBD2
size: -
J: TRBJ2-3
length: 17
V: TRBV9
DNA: TGTGCCAGCAGCGTCGGGCCCCCCACTAGCGGGGGGGATACGCAGTATTTT
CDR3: CASSVGPPTSGGDTQYF

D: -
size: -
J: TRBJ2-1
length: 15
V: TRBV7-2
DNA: TGTGCCAGCAGCTTACAGGGGAGCTCCTACAATGAGCAGTTCTTC
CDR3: CASSLQGSSYNEQFF

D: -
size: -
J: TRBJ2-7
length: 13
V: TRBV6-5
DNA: TGTGCCAGCAGCTTAGGGGCTCCTGGGGAGCAGTACTTC
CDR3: CASSLGAPGEQYF

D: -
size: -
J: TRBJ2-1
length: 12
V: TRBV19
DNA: TGTGCCAGTAGTATAGGAGGAGGAGAGCAGTTCTTC
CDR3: CASSIGGGEQFF

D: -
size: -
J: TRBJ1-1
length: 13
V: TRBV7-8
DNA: TGTGCCAGCAGCTTAGGCGAGAACACTGAAGCTTTCTTT
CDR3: CASSLGENTEAFF

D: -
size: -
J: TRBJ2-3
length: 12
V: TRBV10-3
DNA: TGTGCCTCTGGCCCTCGAGGGGATACGCAGTATTTT
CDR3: CASGPRGDTQYF

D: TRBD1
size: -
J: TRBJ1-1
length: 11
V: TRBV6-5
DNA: TGTGCCAGCAGTCTACAGGGGAGTGCTTTCTTT
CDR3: CASSLQGSAFF

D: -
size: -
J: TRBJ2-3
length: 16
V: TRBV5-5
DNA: TGTGCCAGCAGCTTGAGAGGTCGCTCTAGCACAGATACGCAGTATTTT
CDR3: CASSLRGRSSTDTQYF

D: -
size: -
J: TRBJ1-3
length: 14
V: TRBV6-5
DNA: TGTGCCAGCACTGCCCGGGGAGTAGTGAACACCATATATTTT
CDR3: CASTARGVVNTIYF

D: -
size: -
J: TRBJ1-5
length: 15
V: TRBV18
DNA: TGTGCCAGCTCACCAATAGGGAGGCCGGATCAGCCCCAGCATTTT
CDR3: CASSPIGRPDQPQHF

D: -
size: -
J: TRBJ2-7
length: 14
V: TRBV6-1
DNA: TGTGCCAGCAGCACGATGGGACTGAGCGACGAGCAGTACTTC
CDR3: CASSTMGLSDEQYF

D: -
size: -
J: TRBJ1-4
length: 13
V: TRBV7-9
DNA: TGTGCCAGCAGCTTGTCGACATCAGAAAAACTGTTTTTT
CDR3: CASSLSTSEKLFF

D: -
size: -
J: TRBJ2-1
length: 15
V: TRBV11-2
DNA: TGTGCCAGCAGCTTAGAGGCGGGCTCCTACAATGAGCAGTTCTTC
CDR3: CASSLEAGSYNEQFF